This T cell receptor beta chain derives from a study of T cells in Graves' hyperthyroidism and ophthalmopathy (dated by TCRdb to between 2018 and 2021). Background on the whole study: Peripheral blood samples were taken at initial diagnosis, before any treatment was given. TCR V-J signatures able to tell the groups apart were searched for in a discovery cohort of 100 patients, of whom more than 40 had Graves' ophthalmopathy and around 58 had stable Graves' hyperthyroidism. Whether ophthalmopathy could be predicted prospectively was tested in an independent validation cohort made up of approximately 19 hyperthyroidism patients plus 17 patients who later progressed to ophthalmopathy. The approximately 100 discovery patients were divided at random into training and test sets in a 7:3 ratio. The study also compared thyroid tissue and blood T-cell repertoires from about 6 Graves' hyperthyroidism patients. After sampling, hyperthyroidism patients received methimazole starting at 30 mg daily, and ophthalmopathy patients received high-dose intravenous methylprednisolone. According to the paper, TCR Vbeta CDR3 sequencing was carried out on about 140 peripheral blood samples, which came from around 43 ophthalmopathy, around 74 hyperthyroidism and about 17 progressor patients. Study-level results and caveats: Ophthalmopathy was separated from stable hyperthyroidism by a 13 V-J signature model, with around 90% sensitivity and about 81% specificity obtained in cross-validation and 80%/75% obtained in testing. No statistical method was used to fix the sample size in advance, and group allocation was not hidden from the investigators. Most expanded thyroid clonotypes (frequency above 0.001) were also detected in blood, a finding suggesting that blood repertoires may reflect thyroid immune responses. During validation, the model predicted progression to ophthalmopathy a median of around six months ahead of onset, with just under 71% sensitivity and 72.22% specificity.

The sample holds many counts of this clonotype. What this receptor recognizes is not known. Base qualities are not recorded, but no much larger clone differs from it by a single base. In the ophthalmopathy patients, disease was moderately to severely active, with a Clinical Activity Score of 3 or more, a NOSPECS grade of 4 or more, and a duration of less than 3 months. Any patient with an uncontrolled infection, another autoimmune disease, pregnancy or lactation was excluded. Diagnoses were established on the basis of clinical symptoms, serum thyroxine and TRAb, thyroid ultrasound, and orbital computed tomography. Ficoll-Paque density gradient centrifugation was used to isolate PBMCs from around 10 ml of fresh peripheral blood. Total RNA was extracted using Trizol reagent, and RNA quality was assessed on an Agilent 2100 Bioanalyzer. CDR1 and CDR2 are read off the germline V gene (reference sequence) as LGHDT and YNNKEL. The CDR3 goes from the cysteine to the phenylalanine over 16 residues. Of all the DNA, just the CDR3 is kept, 48 bases in frame from base 1. Deletion took 0 bases off V and 0 bases off J, with a span of 11 bases between the germline ends.

The TCR beta CDR3 regions were amplified from RNA transcripts. A first-round RT-PCR of the TCR CDR3 used the HTBI primer set with the Qiagen OneStep RT-PCR kit. Libraries were constructed in a second round of multiplex PCR, after which size selection and purification were carried out. Sequencing of the libraries was done on an Illumina HiSeq2000 using paired-end 100 bp reads. In the authors' own workflow: Raw data were processed with SOAPnuke, discarding reads with adapters, uncalled bases, mean Phred below 15, or no exact constant-primer or identifier match. High-quality paired reads were merged using COPE v1.2.5, and each unique nucleotide sequence was defined as a clonotype. Clonotypes were aligned to IMGT TRBV, TRBD and TRBJ reference segments using MiTCR v1.1. Only V-J combinations with frequency above 0.0001, covering 99.2% of repertoires, were analysed. A TCS score was defined as the ratio between F50 (clonal expansion) and ExV (chaos), using BLOSUM62-based TCRdist between CDR3 peptides within each V-J. Welch's t-statistics and random forest reduced fewer than 600 V-J features to 13, which were used in a naive Bayes classifier (R e1071). In TCRdb, the public reads were trimmed at Q25 with fastp and aligned with MiXCR, with productive beta chains retained. A single entry per CDR3 protein holds the most common genes and DNA from its merged rows. TCRdb, not the original authors, processed these V and J calls. In this sample the table shows about 590,000 distinct CDR3 sequences, 13% to 15% of which occur a single time. The ten largest clones represent roughly 6.9% of the sample.

This clonotype was obtained from a woman under 30 with Graves' ophthalmopathy. Here the chain combines TRBV3-1 and TRBJ1-1; the D segment cannot be called with confidence. Input material: blood. The CDR3 protein: CASSQDIGSMNTEAFF. The nucleotide sequence reads TGTGCCAGCAGCCAAGATATAGGCTCCATGAACACTGAAGCTTTCTTT.